This TCR beta chain was identified during a study of shared clonotypes between healthy human individuals. Study results and caveats: It was observed that 4% to 6% of naive CD4 clonotypes were shared across a handful of donors. What naive subsets generally showed was a larger estimated richness than memory subsets showed. Shared clonotypes across all four donors exceeded non-shared ones in generation probability.

With respect to this clone: What it binds is unknown.

Template for every sorted-subset replicate PCR totaled about 0.2 ug DNA, 25,000 to 35,000 T cell genomes. Sequenced by immunoSEQ multiplex PCR; TCRdb stores in-frame clones only, minus some. The sample contains roughly 1.5 million clones, approximately 98% of which appear only once. The clonotype was recovered from a man under 40 in good health. Material for sequencing was naive CD4+ T cells sorted from blood. The subset was: CD45RA+ positively selected.

The CDR3 sequence: CASSRLHALQETQYF. For the CDR3, the DNA is TGTGCCAGCTCACGATTACACGCATTACAAGAGACCCAGTACTTC. The chain carries TRBV18 and TRBJ2-5; D gene ambiguous. The length of the CDR3 is 15 residues. Deletions cut 4 bases from V and 2 bases from J, with 14 bases between. Germline CDR1 KGHSH, CDR2 LQKENI.